This T cell receptor (beta chain) was obtained from a study of cytomegalovirus exposure and HLA in healthy donors. Study results and caveats: More than 150 TCR beta chains were listed as cytomegalovirus-associated. Among TCR sequences, most were rare, though some public TCRs appeared in many donors. Both high specificity and high sensitivity reportedly marked the classifier's diagnosis of cytomegalovirus status.

Only in-frame clones appear in the TCRdb table, and some are missing; sequencing was by immunoSEQ multiplex PCR. The table shows tens of thousands of clones, with 95% to 97% occurring only once. Comments on this clone: The antigen is unknown.

The J segment lost 6 bases and the V segment lost 0 bases, leaving 8 bases of the junction unmatched. The CDR3 runs to 14 residues. Looked up from germline, CDR1 is GTSNPN and CDR2 is SVGIG (reference sequence). J is TRBJ2-7 and V is TRBV30, with 7 bases matching TRBD2. The source of this sequence is a man aged 18-30 years in good health and CMV-seronegative. Sequenced sample: PBMCs. The CDR3 sequence: CAWSVSGGRGEQYF. The CDR3 nucleotides read TGTGCCTGGAGTGTAAGTGGCGGGAGAGGCGAGCAGTACTTC.